The 24 T cell receptor beta chains reported below all come from one sample, sequenced in a study of regulatory T cells in long-lasting Graves disease. Libraries of TCR beta came from iRepertoire HTBI primers plus Arm-PCR of CDR3 regions. MiXCR was run by TCRdb on the multiplex PCR reads, yielding one entry per CDR3 protein. The sample carries under 800,000 distinct CDR3 sequences, around 15% recorded once. Stated time point: newly diagnosed GD, antithyroid drugs for less than 3 months. PBMC RNA was the source of the TCR library. These data also formed part of another study, on T cells in Graves' hyperthyroidism and ophthalmopathy.

The sample here was peripheral blood mononuclear cells (PBMCs), taken at new diagnosis, from a patient treated with antithyroid drugs. The receptor set was obtained from a woman in her twenties or thirties with Graves disease.

The rearrangement joins TRBV20-1 to TRBJ2-1; D remains ambiguous. Germline assignment: CDR1 DFQATT and CDR2 SNEGSKA (reference sequence). The CDR3 runs to 14 residues. Trimming left V 3 bases short and J 1 base short, with 10 bases between. In DNA, the CDR3 is TGCAGTGCTAGGGGCGACTCATCCTACAATGAGCAGTTCTTC. Protein sequence: CSARGDSSYNEQFF.

This clonotype was observed at least ten times. This chain uses TRBV3-1 with TRBJ2-3; D is unclear. V lost 4 bases to trimming and J lost 4 bases, with 12 bases between them. The CDR3 spans 14 residues. In germline, CDR1 is LGHDT, CDR2 YNNKEL (reference sequence). CDR3 sequence reads: CASSRNGSPDTQYF. In DNA form, the CDR3 reads TGTGCCAGCAGCCGCAATGGTAGCCCAGATACGCAGTATTTT.

At least ten counts were recorded for this clonotype. The J gene is TRBJ2-7, the V gene TRBV20-1; TRBD1 agrees at 7 bases. The junction had 8 bases not matched to a gene; V was cut back by 0 bases and J by 3 bases. The CDR3 runs to 15 residues. Germline values: CDR1 DFQATT, CDR2 SNEGSKA (reference sequence). CDR3 sequence reads: CSARDIQGNSYEQYF. CDR3 nucleotide sequence: TGCAGTGCTAGAGATATACAGGGGAACAGCTACGAGCAGTACTTC.

This clonotype was picked up many times. The chain carries TRBV27 and TRBJ2-3; 8 nucleotides agree with TRBD1. Per the germline V gene, CDR1 is MNHEY and CDR2 is SMNVEV (reference sequence). V gave up 4 bases and J gave up 5 bases; unmatched junction bases: 8. The CDR3 has 15 residues. CDR3 residues: CASSSHGQGRDTQYF. CDR3 bases: TGTGCCAGCAGTTCCCACGGACAGGGTAGAGATACGCAGTATTTT.

V and J are TRBV5-4 and TRBJ2-1; D possibly uses TRBD1 or TRBD2 (5 bases each). Germline V gene sequence: CDR1 SGHNT, CDR2 YYREEE (reference sequence). V was pared by 3 bases and J by 3 bases, with 10 bases between. This CDR3 comprises 14 residues. In nucleotides, the CDR3 is TGTGCCAGCAGCTCGGGACCACTCTACAATGAGCAGTTCTTC. Its translation is CASSSGPLYNEQFF.

This clonotype was seen a few times. The chain joins TRBV20-1 to TRBJ1-2; 8 bases are a match to TRBD1. The junction had 7 bases not matched to a gene; V was cut back by 5 bases and J by 8 bases. CDR1 is DFQATT, CDR2 SNEGSKA, per germline (reference sequence). This CDR3 is built from 12 residues. The DNA for the CDR3 is TGCAGTGCTCTGACAGGGGCAAAGGGCTACACCTTC. It specifies CSALTGAKGYTF.

This rearrangement joins TRBV4-1 to TRBJ2-1; D unclear. V was clipped by 1 base and J by 1 base, with 11 bases between them. The CDR3 is made up of 16 amino acids. Germline V CDR1 and CDR2: MGHRA, YSYEKL. CDR3 loop: CASSQGIRSSYNEQFF. The CDR3 region has the DNA TGCGCCAGCAGCCAAGGGATTAGGTCGTCCTACAATGAGCAGTTCTTC.

This clonotype was counted only a few times. Germline is not matched at one junction end, which may reflect a read error. This chain joins TRBV18 and TRBJ2-5; 14 bases are shared with TRBD2. This CDR3 comprises 15 residues. Germline values: CDR1 KGHSH, CDR2 LQKENI. The CDR3 loop is CASSPPGLAGESQYF. CDR3 DNA: TGTGCCAGCTCGCCACCGGGACTAGCGGGAGAATCCCAGTACTTC.

Remarks on this clonotype: This clone may be a read error of a much larger clone one base away. The gene calls are TRBV7-8 and TRBJ2-3; no reliable D call. V shed 8 bases and J shed 10 bases, with 22 bases lying between them. The CDR3 is 14 amino acids. Germline-derived CDR1 and CDR2 are SGHVS and FQNEAQ. DNA for the CDR3: TGTGCCAGCGGCCCCGTCCCGGACGATTATGCGCAGTATTTT. Its protein product is CASGPVPDDYAQYF.

This rearrangement joins TRBV3-1 to TRBJ2-7, with D perhaps matching TRBD2 (6 bases). The V gene's germline CDR1 is LGHDT and CDR2 YNNKEL (reference sequence). There are 17 residues in the CDR3. Between the trimmed V and J ends, which lost 2 bases and 2 bases, there was a span of 19 bases. CDR3 sequence reads: CASSQRLPGESTYEQYF. CDR3 coding DNA: TGTGCCAGCAGCCAAAGGTTGCCGGGAGAGTCAACCTACGAGCAGTACTTC.

The J gene is TRBJ2-5, the V gene TRBV6-1; no clear D. With 4 bases removed from V and 2 bases from J, the gap between germline ends came to 17 bases. Germline V gene data show CDR1 as MNHNS and CDR2 as SASEGT. This CDR3 is built from 16 residues. DNA of the CDR3: TGTGCCAGCAGTGCATCCTCCCGGCCAGAGCAAGAGACCCAGTACTTC. Translating it yields CASSASSRPEQETQYF.

With regard to this clonotype: This may stem from a read error, because a much larger clone lies one nucleotide away. The V and J genes are TRBV11-2 and TRBJ2-5; D unresolved. From germline, CDR1 is SGHAT and CDR2 FQNNGV. There are 12 residues in the CDR3. This chain's CDR3 is CASGLFGETQYF. In DNA, the CDR3 is TGTGCCAGCGGCTTATTCGGGGAGACCCAGTACTTC.

This clonotype has only a few counts. This chain's CDR3 is CSARRSQYRDRGDNFEAFF. The CDR3 DNA follows: TGCAGTGCTAGAAGATCACAATACCGGGACAGGGGCGACAATTTTGAAGCTTTCTTT. The chain employs TRBV20-1 and TRBJ1-1; 10 bases agree with TRBD1. V was clipped by 2 bases and J by 7 bases; unmatched bases: 22. The CDR3 is 19 amino acids. CDR1 and CDR2 from the germline V gene are DFQATT and SNEGSKA (reference sequence).

This clonotype has a handful of counts. The chain couples TRBV3-1 to TRBJ2-1, with D perhaps matching TRBD1 or TRBD2 (5 bases each). Trimming left V 2 bases short and J 6 bases short, with 20 bases between. This CDR3 comprises 17 residues. The germline V gene has CDR1 LGHDT and CDR2 YNNKEL (reference sequence). CDR3 sequence reads: CASSQTPWGREGNEQFF. The CDR3 DNA is TGTGCCAGCAGCCAAACCCCTTGGGGGAGAGAAGGCAATGAGCAGTTCTTC.

Notes on this clonotype: This could be a read error, since a much larger clone is one nucleotide away. Written as DNA, the CDR3 is TGTGCCAGCAGTGCCCCCCGCAGGGGGAGGGTGCAGTTCTTC. Translation gives CASSAPRRGRVQFF. The V call is TRBV2, the J call TRBJ2-1, with D perhaps given as TRBD1 or TRBD2 (7 bases each). V lost 4 bases, J lost 12 bases, and 19 bases lay in between. The CDR3 loop spans 14 amino acids. Germline CDR1 reads SNHLY; CDR2 reads FYNNEI.

V gene TRBV19 combines with J gene TRBJ2-1; tentatively, D is TRBD2 (6 bases). Germline V gene data show CDR1 as LNHDA and CDR2 as SQIVND (reference sequence). The CDR3 extends over 16 amino acids. Trimming took off 3 bases at V and 6 bases at J, with 18 bases between the two ends. Written as DNA, the CDR3 is TGTGCCAGTAGTATCTTCCGAGGAGGGCTTACCAATGAGCAGTTCTTC. Its translation is CASSIFRGGLTNEQFF.

This clonotype was seen many times. The J gene is TRBJ2-7, the V gene TRBV28; no definite D call. CDR1 MDHEN and CDR2 SYDVKM come from the germline V gene. This CDR3 comprises 14 residues. The V end lost 8 bases, the J end lost 2 bases, and 16 bases lay between the germline ends. In DNA, the CDR3 is TGTGCCAGCGGGATTCTTCGAATCACCTACGAGCAGTACTTC. Its translation: CASGILRITYEQYF.

The chain links TRBV3-1 to TRBJ1-1; the D gene is possibly TRBD1 (6 bases). The V and J ends lost 2 bases and 1 base respectively, with 8 bases between them. CDR3 length: 14 amino acids. CDR1 is LGHDT and CDR2 is YNNKEL in the germline V gene (reference sequence). The CDR3 DNA sequence: TGTGCCAGCAGCCAAACGGACAGGAACACTGAAGCTTTCTTT. Residues: CASSQTDRNTEAFF. The whole variable domain, filled in from reference TRBV3-1 and TRBJ1-1, reads DTAVSQTPKYLVTQMGNDKSIKCEQNLGHDTMYWYKQDSKKFLKIMFSYNNKELIINETVPNRFSPKSPDKAHLNLHINSLELGDSAVYFCASSQTDRNTEAFFGQGTRLTVV.

This clonotype was recorded many times. The chain couples TRBV2 to TRBJ2-1; D gene unclear. Germline V gene sequence: CDR1 SNHLY, CDR2 FYNNEI. V dropped 6 bases and J dropped 8 bases, with 17 bases sitting between them. The CDR3 spans 14 residues. CDR3 DNA sequence: TGTGCCAGCAGACCCTACTCCGGCGTGGATGAGCAGTTCTTC. Its translation is CASRPYSGVDEQFF.

This chain joins TRBV2 and TRBJ1-1; TRBD1 agrees at 7 bases. The germline CDR1 and CDR2 sequences are SNHLY and FYNNEI. With V trimmed by 6 bases and J by 11 bases, 15 bases remained unmatched. The CDR3 spans 14 residues. CDR3 sequence (DNA): TGTGCCAGCAGCTTGGGACAGAGGAACCGTTCGGCTTTCTTT. This codes for CASSLGQRNRSAFF.

This clonotype was seen many times. The chain has TRBV7-9 and TRBJ2-5; D remains ambiguous. Germline assignment: CDR1 SEHNR and CDR2 FQNEAQ (reference sequence). Trimming stripped 4 bases from V and 3 bases from J, with 6 bases between. This CDR3 comprises 12 residues. CDR3 nucleotides: TGTGCCAGCAGCTCCTCAAAAGAGACCCAGTACTTC. This gives the protein CASSSSKETQYF.

This clonotype was recorded at least ten times. The chain joins TRBV2 to TRBJ2-5, with D hard to call. From germline, CDR1 is SNHLY and CDR2 FYNNEI. The CDR3 contains 13 residues. Between the trimmed V and J ends, which lost 8 bases and 5 bases, there was a span of 15 bases. CDR3 residues: CASGIEVRETQYF. In nucleotides, the CDR3 is TGTGCCAGCGGGATAGAGGTTCGGGAGACCCAGTACTTC.

This clonotype was recorded once. The chain links TRBV3-1 to TRBJ1-1; TRBD1 is a possible D gene (5 bases). The CDR3 has 14 residues. V was cut by 1 base and J by 5 bases, with 11 bases left in between. Germline V gives CDR1 LGHDT, CDR2 YNNKEL (reference sequence). The chain's CDR3 is CASSQAGGRTEAFF. CDR3 in DNA: TGTGCCAGCAGCCAAGCCGGGGGTAGAACTGAAGCTTTCTTT.

This clonotype was found many times. The J gene is TRBJ1-2, the V gene TRBV12-3 or TRBV12-4; D possibly corresponds to TRBD1 (6 bases). Trimming removed 4 bases at V and 6 bases at J, with 15 bases between. The length of the CDR3 is 14 residues. The CDR3 nucleotides are TGTGCCAGCAGTTATGGACAGAGTATTAATGGCTACACCTTC. This codes for CASSYGQSINGYTF.